Detailed here is one TCR beta chain. This clonotype has a handful of counts. Its antigen is still unknown. Nothing much larger sits one base from this clone, and base qualities are not available. Measured from the cysteine to the phenylalanine, the CDR3 is 15 residues long. Only CDR3 DNA is held: 45 bases, read in frame from base 1. Per the germline V gene (reference sequence), SEHNR is the CDR1 and FQNEAQ is the CDR2. V and J are truncated by 5 bases and 0 bases respectively, leaving an intervening sequence of 12 bases. The data are from a study of molecular identifiers for immune sequencing clone quantification (dated by TCRdb to the late 2010s). Concerning the study at large: In a replicate experiment, RNA from roughly 18,000 or 92,000 naive CD8 T cells was split into five aliquots, four of which were sequenced. The study was a methods study using CD8 T cells to benchmark molecular-identifier clustering-based TCR repertoire sequencing (MIDCIRS) and TCR RNA copy counting. What the work shows at the level of the full study, not this receptor alone: Clones above 20 RNA copies held over 98% of molecules in CMV-specific effector cells but under 1% in naive cells. Modeling estimated about 3.3 recovered TCR RNA copies per cell, compared with 9.5 to 10 by digital PCR, which implies roughly 27% capture efficiency. The sizes of highly expanded clones could end up underestimated when identical TCR molecules share a barcode. Naive libraries contained spiked-in Jurkat TCR RNA (around eleven copies' worth), which is not part of the donor repertoire. Even against a background of one million naive CD8 T cells, spiked-in Jurkat TCR RNA amounting to a single cell's worth was reported to be detectable. Without barcode sub-clustering, chimeric consensus sequences inflated TCR diversity; chimeras reached as high as 47%.

Libraries of naive CD8 T cells were generated from roughly 21,000 to 960,000 sorted cells, with 10%, 30% or 50% of the purified RNA used. Naive CD8 T cells, defined as CD8+CD4-CCR7+CD45RA+, were FACS-sorted into RLT Plus buffer on a BD FACSAria II. To test detection sensitivity, Jurkat RNA equivalent to over 8 TCR copies was spiked into samples of about 17,000-1,100,000 naive CD8 T cells. CD8 T cells were enriched with RosetteSep CD8+ T Cell Enrichment Cocktail and Ficoll-Paque, followed by ACK red cell lysis. The method was PCR. The instrument given in TCRdb is Illumina HiSeq 4000. Preparation of bulk TCR libraries followed a previously described approach, with the TCR primers listed in Table S5. The Qiagen AllPrep DNA/RNA kit was used to purify total RNA. Before analysis, reads from multiple sequencing runs of the same library were pooled. The published analysis was carried out like this. Only reads with exact TCR constant sequence were kept, trimmed to 150 nt, and grouped by their 12-nt molecular barcodes. Reads inside each barcode group were sub-clustered using a 15% Levenshtein threshold, and a quality-weighted consensus sequence was constructed for each RNA molecule. Non-functional sequences were excluded, and lower-count sequences lying one edit away from another sequence were also excluded. Barcode sub-clusters with fewer than 20% of the maximum read count were removed, based on fitting two negative binomial distributions. TCRdb took the public reads, trimmed them with fastp at Q25, ran MiXCR for clone calling and kept in-frame beta chains. Rows matching on CDR3 protein sequence are summarized as one entry with the most common DNA and genes. What appears here as the V and J calls and clone size reflects TCRdb's work, not the paper's. A total of 35,000 or so distinct CDR3 sequences appear in this sample, about a fifth of them only once. About 1.1% of the sample is held by the ten biggest clonotypes.

The receptor was isolated from a human donor in good health. Some libraries in this study had Jurkat cell RNA spiked in. This chain is built from TRBV7-9 and TRBJ2-3; no confident D gene assignment can be made. The sample comprised naive CD8+ T cells from blood, with Jurkat cell RNA spiked in. The sample's cell subset or site, from its label and the paper: FACS-sorted CD8+CD4-CCR7+CD45RA+ naive T cells. At the DNA level, the sequence is TGTGCCAGCAGCCAATCTGGTACTAGCACAGATACGCAGTATTTT. This encodes CASSQSGTSTDTQYF.